A selection of T cell receptor beta chains follows, all from one sample in a study of vaccination and CD4 T cells after COVID-19. Each CDR3 protein is one row after TCRdb ran MiXCR on the PCR reads. The data show under 9,500 distinct CDR3 sequences, approximately 52% seen once. The antigens these receptors bind are not known. Sequenced sample: CD4+ T cells from blood, cultured in vitro. Every receptor here comes from a human donor who had recovered from COVID-19. CDR3s include the opening cysteine and the closing phenylalanine or tryptophan. Each record gives: clone size, D gene, V gene, J gene, CDR3 protein. D genes are given only for firm matches. Rows may omit the clone size; those that give it use once, few, many or a size class.

.,.,TRBV7-8,TRBJ1-2,CASSLTPGSSEGYTF
.,TRBD1,TRBV19,TRBJ1-1,CASSWDRVSTEAFF
.,.,TRBV7-2,TRBJ2-7,CASSLAQNRYEQYF
few,.,TRBV20-1,TRBJ2-2,CSATGTPNTGELFF
.,TRBD1,TRBV20-1,TRBJ1-5,CSATGNSNQPQHF
.,.,TRBV5-1,TRBJ2-5,CASSLIGIVPDTQYF
few,.,TRBV7-8,TRBJ2-3,CASSPFRTDTQYF
.,.,TRBV28,TRBJ1-2,CASSLLQAVGYTF
once,.,TRBV20-1,TRBJ2-1,CSAGVPSSYNEQFF
.,.,TRBV3-1,TRBJ2-2,CASRKRGPNTGELFF
few,TRBD1,TRBV7-2,TRBJ1-6,CASSAQGQGSPLHF
.,TRBD2,TRBV30,TRBJ2-7,CALSRGGTYEQYF
medium-sized,TRBD1,TRBV19,TRBJ1-2,CASSPRTGLGYTF
few,.,TRBV20-1,TRBJ1-1,CSAYGTNEAFF
.,TRBD1,TRBV11-2,TRBJ1-1,CASSLGLTGGDTEAFF
.,TRBD1,TRBV2,TRBJ1-5,CASTPGTGGGGQPQHF
.,.,TRBV20-1,TRBJ2-1,CSARDTGKTYNEQFF
.,.,TRBV30,TRBJ1-2,CAWSVGLYYGYTF
.,.,TRBV7-2,TRBJ1-2,CASKTEIRSGYTF
few,.,TRBV2,TRBJ1-2,CASSGDGFGGYTF
.,.,TRBV19,TRBJ2-3,CASSIARTKDTQYF
.,.,TRBV7-3,TRBJ1-1,CASSLFAGANTEAFF
few,TRBD1,TRBV7-2,TRBJ1-3,CASSLGQGQSYTIYF
.,TRBD2,TRBV12-3/TRBV12-4,TRBJ2-5,CASSEAGAPGETQYF
.,.,TRBV11-3,TRBJ2-7,CASSLTDAYEQYF
.,.,TRBV12-3/TRBV12-4,TRBJ2-7,CASSLKEEQYF
.,.,TRBV19,TRBJ1-6,CASGHFNSPLHF
few,TRBD1,TRBV24-1,TRBJ2-7,CATSGGGQGYEQYF
few,.,TRBV19,TRBJ1-2,CASSIVGGAGGYTF
few,TRBD1,TRBV19,TRBJ1-4,CASIEQGREKLFF
few,TRBD1,TRBV12-3/TRBV12-4,TRBJ2-7,CASSGTGERAYEQYF
once,.,TRBV19,TRBJ2-6,CASSIGFPRTSGANVLTF
few,.,TRBV27,TRBJ2-7,CASSLKGRSSYEQYF
.,TRBD1,TRBV5-8,TRBJ2-7,CASSRDRSYEQYF
.,.,TRBV20-1,TRBJ1-1,CSARGGPNTEAFF
.,TRBD2,TRBV5-4,TRBJ2-5,CASSLGLAGKETQYF
.,.,TRBV7-9,TRBJ1-1,CASSPGSMDTEAFF
few,.,TRBV6-5,TRBJ1-1,CASSYSKDSYNTEAFF
few,.,TRBV27,TRBJ1-6,CASSFLGSPLHF
once,.,TRBV20-1,TRBJ1-2,CSARENLTPTRYGYTF
few,TRBD1,TRBV12-3/TRBV12-4,TRBJ1-5,CASSWGGQFAGNQPQHF
.,.,TRBV19,TRBJ1-2,CATHPGTLPYGYTF
.,.,TRBV7-9,TRBJ2-5,CASSRDLGLETQYF
once,TRBD2,TRBV20-1,TRBJ2-7,CSATSGSYEQYF
.,.,TRBV2,TRBJ1-1,CASGGSGVFTEAFF
few,TRBD1,TRBV27,TRBJ2-7,CASSWTGGKQYF
.,.,TRBV10-3,TRBJ2-3,CAIRWGLSTDTQYF
.,.,TRBV25-1,TRBJ1-1,CASSSVGDTEAFF
few,.,TRBV15,TRBJ1-5,CATSRDRDVEQPQHF
few,.,TRBV20-1,TRBJ2-7,CSARDYDSTLYEQYF